This entry lists 15 T cell receptor beta chains sequenced from one sample in a study of CD8+ T cells in alopecia areata (dated by TCRdb to 2016 to 2018). Libraries were built with the immunoSEQ multiplex PCR assay. RNA was extracted from all samples and reverse transcribed into cDNA as template for TCR sequencing. In its TCRdb copy, this immuneACCESS table keeps in-frame sequences only and misses some clones. Where compared with another copy, unresolved V genes explain less than half of these, and the others have no known cause. The sample contains some 150,000 clones, about 88% of them found a single time. The top ten clonotypes cover around 14% of the sample. Taken with the paper, the label for time point translates to: 4 weeks on oral tofacitinib. Taken with the paper, the label for treatment or condition translates to: oral pan-JAK inhibitor, 5-10 mg twice daily. The source material was CD8+ T cells sorted from blood, sampled at week 4, from a patient treated with tofacitinib. The origin of the receptors is a human donor with alopecia areata.

This sequence joins TRBV4-1 and TRBJ2-1; 9 bases agree with TRBD2. V shed 1 base, J shed 4 bases, and the junction held 8 bases outside the gene matches. Germline V gene lookup returns CDR1 MGHRA and CDR2 YSYEKL. CDR3 length equals 17 residues. CDR3 in DNA: TGCGCCAGCAGCCAAGGGGGGAGTACTAGCGGGTACAATGAGCAGTTCTTC. It codes for CASSQGGSTSGYNEQFF.

In its sample, this clone was seen once. V is TRBV5-4 and J is TRBJ2-7; 8 bases are a match to TRBD1. CDR1 and CDR2 from the germline V gene are SGHNT and YYREEE (reference sequence). With 5 bases clipped from V and 5 bases from J, the junction kept 12 bases outside the gene matches. The CDR3 loop spans 15 amino acids. The CDR3 region is CASRETGQGLNEQYF. The CDR3 bases are TGTGCCAGCAGGGAAACAGGACAGGGTCTCAACGAGCAGTACTTC.

CDR3: CASSLGTGLTDTQYF. DNA for the CDR3: TGTGCCAGCAGCCTGGGGACAGGCCTCACAGATACGCAGTATTTT. V gene TRBV5-4 combines with J gene TRBJ2-3; 8 nucleotides line up with TRBD1. This CDR3 region has 15 residues. J gave up 2 bases and V 4 bases, and 6 bases lay outside the gene matches. From germline, CDR1 is SGHNT and CDR2 YYREEE (reference sequence).

The gene calls are TRBV9 and TRBJ1-1; 8 bases map to TRBD1. This CDR3 spans 15 amino acids. Germline values: CDR1 SGDLS, CDR2 YYNGEE. V dropped 4 bases and J dropped 6; count of bases not matched to a gene: 11. The CDR3 sequence is CASSPQQGVSSEAFF. DNA of the CDR3: TGTGCCAGCAGCCCTCAACAGGGGGTGAGTTCTGAAGCTTTCTTT.

The chain links TRBV15 to TRBJ2-5, with TRBD1 identical over 7 bases. Germline V gives CDR1 LNHNV, CDR2 YYDKDF (reference sequence). CDR3 length: 14 residues. V was clipped by 3 bases and J by 7 bases; unmatched bases: 8. The DNA of the CDR3 is TGTGCCACCAGCAGGGGGGACAGTGGGGCGACCCAGTACTTC. This gives the protein CATSRGDSGATQYF.

The count of this clone is one. This chain connects TRBV5-1 to TRBJ2-1; possible D gene TRBD1, 6 bases. Germline loops: CDR1 SGHRS, CDR2 YFSETQ. The CDR3 totals 14 residues. Trimming pared 0 bases from V and 6 bases from J, leaving 10 bases between. CDR3 coding DNA: TGCGCCAGCAGCTTGGTTACAGGGATCAATGAGCAGTTCTTC. Residues: CASSLVTGINEQFF.

The chain links TRBV29-1 to TRBJ2-7, with D maybe TRBD1 (5 bases). Germline V CDR1 and CDR2: SQVTM, ANQGSEA. V dropped 4 bases and J dropped 2 bases, with 12 bases sitting between them. The CDR3 is made up of 13 amino acids. CDR3 amino acids: CSVVQGGAYEQYF. CDR3 bases: TGCAGCGTTGTGCAGGGTGGGGCCTACGAGCAGTACTTC.

V usage is TRBV6-6 and J usage is TRBJ1-5; maybe TRBD1 (6 bases). Trimming pared 8 bases from V and 0 bases from J, leaving 14 bases between. The germline V gene encodes CDR1 MNHNY and CDR2 SVGAGI (reference sequence). This CDR3 comprises 15 residues. The CDR3 DNA is TGTGCCAGCGGAACAGGGCATTATAGCAATCAGCCCCAGCATTTT. Encoded protein: CASGTGHYSNQPQHF.

The rearrangement uses TRBV6-1 and TRBJ2-1; no clear D. CDR3 length equals 12 residues. From germline, CDR1 is MNHNS and CDR2 SASEGT. Trimming took 4 bases from V and 7 from J, leaving 8 bases between them. CDR3 DNA: TGTGCCAGCAGTGCCTGGGCGAATGAGCAGTTCTTC. Protein product: CASSAWANEQFF.

The chain carries TRBV7-9 and TRBJ1-1; D gene ambiguous. This CDR3 contains 13 residues. Germline V gene data show CDR1 as SEHNR and CDR2 as FQNEAQ (reference sequence). Trimming shortened V by 1 base and J by 6 bases, and 9 bases separated the two germline ends. For the CDR3, the DNA is TGTGCCAGCAGCTTAGGAGGGTTCCCTGAAGCTTTCTTT. Protein sequence: CASSLGGFPEAFF.

The genes are TRBV4-1 and TRBJ2-4, with TRBD1 as a possible D gene (6 bases). The germline V gene has CDR1 MGHRA and CDR2 YSYEKL. Trimming took off 0 bases at V and 8 bases at J, with 17 bases between the two ends. This CDR3 comprises 16 residues. The CDR3 DNA reads TGCGCCAGCAGCCAAGATTCAGGACAGCCAGCCGACATTCAGTACTTC. It codes for CASSQDSGQPADIQYF.

V gene TRBV15 combines with J gene TRBJ2-7, with no clear D. CDR3 size: 14 residues. With 5 bases removed from V and 0 bases from J, the gap between germline ends came to 11 bases. Germline assignment: CDR1 LNHNV and CDR2 YYDKDF (reference sequence). The CDR3: CATSGFKGSYEQYF. The CDR3, as DNA: TGTGCCACCAGCGGGTTTAAGGGCTCCTACGAGCAGTACTTC.

The J gene is TRBJ1-2, the V gene TRBV18; D is uncertain. This CDR3 is 15 amino acids long. Trimming left V 0 bases short and J 3 bases short, with 11 bases between. CDR1 is KGHSH, CDR2 LQKENI, per germline. For the CDR3, the DNA is TGTGCCAGCTCACCACCGAACCTAGCGGACTATGGCTACACCTTC. Protein product: CASSPPNLADYGYTF.

CDR3 sequence (DNA): TGCGCCAGCAGCCAAGATCAGGGAGGGGGCGCAGATACGCAGTATTTT. This codes for CASSQDQGGGADTQYF. The chain is built from TRBV4-1 and TRBJ2-3; tentatively, D is TRBD1 or TRBD2 (7 bases each). The CDR3 has 16 amino acids. CDR1 and CDR2 from the germline V gene are MGHRA and YSYEKL. Trimming cost V 0 bases and J 4 bases, with 14 bases left between them.

This chain uses TRBV5-1 with TRBJ2-7, with D possibly called TRBD1 or TRBD2 (5 bases each). Trimming stripped 0 bases from V and 6 bases from J, with 10 bases between. CDR1 is SGHRS, CDR2 YFSETQ, per germline. CDR3 length: 13 amino acids. CDR3 sequence: CASSLGEGTEQYF. CDR3 bases: TGCGCCAGCAGCTTGGGGGAAGGGACCGAGCAGTACTTC.